The 10 T cell receptor beta chains reported below all come from one sample, sequenced in a study of T cell repertoires in cytomegalovirus infection. No antigen has been assigned to these receptors. TCRdb passed the reads through MiXCR, listing each CDR3 protein once. The sample includes hundreds of thousands of distinct CDR3 sequences, 30% to 35% of them seen just once. The specimen comprised cultured CD8+ T cells from PBMCs, sampled from culture after CMV antigen stimulation. The receptors stem from a human donor in good health (CMV status not recorded). Some clones in this sample may be carry-over from other donors' samples.

This clonotype was seen repeatedly, ten times or more. This sequence joins TRBV7-8 and TRBJ2-5; 8 bases are a match to TRBD1. Germline V gene data show CDR1 as SGHVS and CDR2 as FQNEAQ. Trimming removed 4 bases from V and 3 bases from J; junction bases left unmatched: 7. The CDR3 totals 15 residues. CDR3 region: CASSSAQGAEETQYF. CDR3 sequence (DNA): TGTGCCAGCAGCTCCGCCCAGGGGGCTGAAGAGACCCAGTACTTC. Full variable domain (outside the CDR3, taken from reference TRBV7-8 and TRBJ2-5): GAGVSQSPRYKVAKRGQDVALRCDPISGHVSLFWYQQALGQGPEFLTYFQNEAQLDKSGLPSDRFFAERPEGSVSTLKIQRTQQEDSAVYLCASSSAQGAEETQYFGPGTRLLVL.

Only a few counts were recorded for this clonotype. CDR3 sequence (DNA): TGTGCCAGCAGTTTATGGCCCAATCAGCCCCAGCATTTT. Protein: CASSLWPNQPQHF. The chain couples TRBV28 to TRBJ1-5, with D hard to call. This CDR3 spans 13 amino acids. CDR1 is MDHEN and CDR2 is SYDVKM in the germline V gene. Trimming left V 0 bases short and J 3 bases short, with 3 bases between.

V gene TRBV19 combines with J gene TRBJ2-1, with D maybe TRBD2 (5 bases). This CDR3 spans 12 amino acids. Germline lookup yields CDR1 LNHDA and CDR2 SQIVND (reference sequence). Trimming cost V 10 bases and J 7 bases, with 14 bases left between them. The CDR3: CATRPRVNEQFF. The CDR3, as DNA: TGTGCCACTCGTCCGAGGGTGAATGAGCAGTTCTTC.

The chain uses TRBV12-3 or TRBV12-4 and TRBJ1-5; no reliable D call. The CDR3 runs to 16 residues. Trimming took off 5 bases at V and 4 bases at J, with 18 bases between the two ends. The CDR3 bases are TGTGCCAGCAGTCCGGAGGTGGGCACGGCGAATCAGCCCCAGCATTTT. Encoded protein: CASSPEVGTANQPQHF.

The rearrangement links TRBV6-5 to TRBJ2-1; a possible D gene is TRBD2 (6 bases). Trimming left V 0 bases short and J 9 bases short, with 12 bases between. Germline CDR1 and CDR2: MNHEY and SVGAGI. The CDR3 has 14 amino acids. CDR3 DNA sequence: TGTGCCAGCAGTTACTCATCGGGAGCGAGTGAGCAGTTCTTC. The encoded protein is CASSYSSGASEQFF.

V usage is TRBV12-5 and J usage is TRBJ1-2; 8 nucleotides line up with TRBD1. The CDR3 is 15 amino acids. The V gene end was trimmed by 0 bases and the J gene end by 10 bases; junction bases not matched to a gene: 10. Germline CDR1 LGHNT, CDR2 FRNRAP. The CDR3: CASGLVGQGALDYTF. For the CDR3, the DNA is TGTGCTAGTGGTTTGGTGGGGCAGGGGGCGCTTGACTACACCTTC.

V gene TRBV7-9 combines with J gene TRBJ2-4; either TRBD1 or TRBD2 may supply D (7 bases each). Trimming took off 6 bases at V and 4 bases at J, with 10 bases between the two ends. The length of the CDR3 is 13 residues. Germline CDR1 and CDR2: SEHNR and FQNEAQ (reference sequence). The CDR3 is CASRAGQKNIQYF. The CDR3 nucleotides read TGTGCCAGCAGAGCGGGACAGAAAAACATTCAGTACTTC.

This clonotype was seen more than once but under ten times. The CDR3, as DNA: TGTGCCAGCCTCTCCGGGAACAAAAATGAGCAGTTCTTC. This translates into CASLSGNKNEQFF. J is TRBJ2-1 and V is TRBV19, with D perhaps TRBD2 (5 bases). CDR1 and CDR2 (germline): LNHDA, SQIVND (reference sequence). Trimming left V 9 bases short and J 7 bases short, with 16 bases between. CDR3 length: 13 amino acids.

This clonotype was detected ten times or more. This chain links TRBV27 with TRBJ2-3; D gene uncertain. The V end was cut by 5 bases, the J end by 0 bases, with 6 bases between. Germline V gene data show CDR1 as MNHEY and CDR2 as SMNVEV (reference sequence). This CDR3 has 13 residues. The CDR3 is CASSQLSTDTQYF. The CDR3 nucleotides read TGTGCCAGCAGTCAACTTAGCACAGATACGCAGTATTTT.

The V gene is TRBV6-2 or TRBV6-3, the J gene TRBJ2-7; 9 bases match TRBD1. This CDR3 is built from 16 residues. After removal of 2 bases from V and 7 bases from J, the junction contained 12 bases not matched to a gene. Germline V gene data show CDR1 as MNHEY and CDR2 as SVGEGT. The CDR3 nucleotides are TGTGCCAGCAGTTACGTCGGGACAGGGAAGTTAGGAGAGCAGTACGTC. It translates to CASSYVGTGKLGEQYV.